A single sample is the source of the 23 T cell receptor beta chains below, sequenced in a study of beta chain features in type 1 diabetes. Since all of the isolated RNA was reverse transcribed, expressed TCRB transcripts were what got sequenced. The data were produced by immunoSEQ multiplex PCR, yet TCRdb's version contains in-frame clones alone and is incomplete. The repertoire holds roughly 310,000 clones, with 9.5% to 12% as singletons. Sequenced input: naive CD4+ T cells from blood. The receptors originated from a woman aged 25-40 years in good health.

The DNA of the CDR3 is TGTGCCAGCTGCCTTTTGGGGGGGAGGAGAAACACCATATATTTT. Amino acids: CASCLLGGRRNTIYF. V usage is TRBV28 and J usage is TRBJ1-3; D perhaps matches TRBD1 (5 bases). V shed 8 bases and J shed 5 bases, with 19 bases lying between them. The germline V gene encodes CDR1 MDHEN and CDR2 SYDVKM. The CDR3 runs 15 residues.

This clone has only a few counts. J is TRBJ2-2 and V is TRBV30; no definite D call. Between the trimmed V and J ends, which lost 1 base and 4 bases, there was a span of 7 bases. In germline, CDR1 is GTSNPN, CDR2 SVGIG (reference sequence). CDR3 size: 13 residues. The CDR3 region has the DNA TGTGCCTGGAGTGGTACAGTCACCGGGGAGCTGTTTTTT. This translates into CAWSGTVTGELFF.

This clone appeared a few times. DNA of the CDR3: TGTGCCAGCTCACCACCGGGCCCAAGTTCCTACGAGCAGTACTTC. It codes for CASSPPGPSSYEQYF. This chain joins TRBV18 and TRBJ2-7, with D hard to call. Germline-derived CDR1 and CDR2 are KGHSH and LQKENI. The CDR3 has 15 amino acids. Deletions cut 0 bases from V and 1 base from J, with 10 bases between.

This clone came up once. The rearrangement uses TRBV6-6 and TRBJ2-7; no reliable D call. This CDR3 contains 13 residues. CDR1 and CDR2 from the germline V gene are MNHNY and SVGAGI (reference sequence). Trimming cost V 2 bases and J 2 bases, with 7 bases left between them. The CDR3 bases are TGTGCCAGCAGTTACGAGGTCGCCTACGAGCAGTACTTC. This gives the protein CASSYEVAYEQYF.

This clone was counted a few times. The CDR3 protein is CSVVMGGAFF. The CDR3 coding sequence is TGCAGCGTTGTTATGGGGGGAGCTTTCTTT. The chain employs TRBV29-1 and TRBJ1-1; possible D gene TRBD1, 5 bases. The V gene lost 4 bases and the J gene lost 10 bases, with 10 bases spanning the gap. This CDR3 is 10 amino acids long. Germline CDR1 is SQVTM and CDR2 is ANQGSEA.

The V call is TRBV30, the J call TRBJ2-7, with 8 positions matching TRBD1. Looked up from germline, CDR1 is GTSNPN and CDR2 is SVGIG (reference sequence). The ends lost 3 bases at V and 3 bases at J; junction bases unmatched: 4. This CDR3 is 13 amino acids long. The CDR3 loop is CAWSRTGLYEQYF. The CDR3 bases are TGTGCCTGGAGCCGGACAGGGCTCTACGAGCAGTACTTC.

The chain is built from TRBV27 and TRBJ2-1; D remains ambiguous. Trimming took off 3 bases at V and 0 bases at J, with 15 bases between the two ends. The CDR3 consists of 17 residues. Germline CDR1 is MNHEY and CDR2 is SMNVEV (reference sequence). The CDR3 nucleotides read TGTGCCAGCAGTTTGATCGAAGACTCGAACTCCTACAATGAGCAGTTCTTC. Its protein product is CASSLIEDSNSYNEQFF.

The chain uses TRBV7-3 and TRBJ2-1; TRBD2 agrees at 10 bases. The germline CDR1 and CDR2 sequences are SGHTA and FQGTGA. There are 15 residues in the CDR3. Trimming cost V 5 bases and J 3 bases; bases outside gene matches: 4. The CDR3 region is CASSVTSGRYNEQFF. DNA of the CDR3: TGTGCCAGCAGCGTGACTAGCGGGCGCTACAATGAGCAGTTCTTC.

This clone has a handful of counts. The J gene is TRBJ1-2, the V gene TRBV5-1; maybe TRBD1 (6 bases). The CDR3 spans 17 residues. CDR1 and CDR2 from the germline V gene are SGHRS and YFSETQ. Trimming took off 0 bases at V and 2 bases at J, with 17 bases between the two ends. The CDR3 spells CASSLGVTGSLNYGYTF. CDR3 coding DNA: TGCGCCAGCAGCTTGGGGGTTACAGGGTCTCTCAACTATGGCTACACCTTC.

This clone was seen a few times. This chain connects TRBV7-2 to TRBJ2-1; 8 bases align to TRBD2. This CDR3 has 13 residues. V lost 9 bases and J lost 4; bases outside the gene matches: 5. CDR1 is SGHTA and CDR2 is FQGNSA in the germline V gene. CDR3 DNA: TGTGCCAGTAAGCGGGAGCCGTACAATGAGCAGTTCTTC. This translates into CASKREPYNEQFF. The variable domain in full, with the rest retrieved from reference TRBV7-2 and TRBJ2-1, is GAGVSQSPSNKVTEKGKDVELRCDPISGHTALYWYRQSLGQGLEFLIYFQGNSAPDKSGLPSDRFSAERTGGSVSTLTIQRTQQEDSAVYLCASKREPYNEQFFGPGTRLTVL.

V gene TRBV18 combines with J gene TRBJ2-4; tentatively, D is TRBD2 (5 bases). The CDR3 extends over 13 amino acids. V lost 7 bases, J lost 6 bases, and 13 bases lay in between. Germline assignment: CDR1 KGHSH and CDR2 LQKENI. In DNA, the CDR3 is TGTGCCAGCTGCGAGGGAGCAGTAAACATTCAGTACTTC. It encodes CASCEGAVNIQYF. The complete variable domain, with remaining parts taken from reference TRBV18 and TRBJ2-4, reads NAGVMQNPRHLVRRRGQEARLRCSPMKGHSHVYWYRQLPEEGLKFMVYLQKENIIDESGMPKERFSAEFPKEGPSILRIQQVVRGDSAAYFCASCEGAVNIQYFGAGTRLSVL.

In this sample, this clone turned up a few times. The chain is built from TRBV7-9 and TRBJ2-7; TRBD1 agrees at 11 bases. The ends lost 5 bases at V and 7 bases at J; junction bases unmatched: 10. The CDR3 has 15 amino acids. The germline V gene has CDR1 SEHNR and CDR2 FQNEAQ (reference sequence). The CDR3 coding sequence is TGTGCCAGCAGCACCCCCGGACAGGGGGCAAGGGAGCAGTACTTC. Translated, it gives CASSTPGQGAREQYF.

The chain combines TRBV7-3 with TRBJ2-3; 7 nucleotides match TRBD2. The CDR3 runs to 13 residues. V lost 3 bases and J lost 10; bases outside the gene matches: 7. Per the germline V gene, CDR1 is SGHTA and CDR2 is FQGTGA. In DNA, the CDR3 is TGTGCCAGCAGCTTGACCGGGACTACGGCGCAGTATTTT. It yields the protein CASSLTGTTAQYF.

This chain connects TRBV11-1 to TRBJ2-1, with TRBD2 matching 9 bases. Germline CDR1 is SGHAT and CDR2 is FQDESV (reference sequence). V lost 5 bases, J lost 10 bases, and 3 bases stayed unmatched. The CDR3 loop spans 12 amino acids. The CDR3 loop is CASSTAGGEQFF. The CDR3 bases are TGTGCCAGCAGCACTGCGGGAGGGGAGCAGTTCTTC.

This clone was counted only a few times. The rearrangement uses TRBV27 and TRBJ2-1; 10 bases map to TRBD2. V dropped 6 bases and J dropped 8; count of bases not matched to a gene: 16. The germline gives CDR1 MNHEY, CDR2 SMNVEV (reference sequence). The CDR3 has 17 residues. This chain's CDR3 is CASSLRPLAGARDEQFF. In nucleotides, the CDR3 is TGTGCCAGCAGCCTCCGGCCTCTAGCGGGAGCCAGGGATGAGCAGTTCTTC.

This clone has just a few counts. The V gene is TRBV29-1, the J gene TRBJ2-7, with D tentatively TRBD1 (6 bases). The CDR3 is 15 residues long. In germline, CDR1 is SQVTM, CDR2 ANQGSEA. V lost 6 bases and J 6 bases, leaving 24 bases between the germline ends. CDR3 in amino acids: CSVGEGHPRDGEQYF. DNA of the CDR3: TGCAGCGTAGGAGAGGGACACCCGAGAGATGGCGAGCAGTACTTC.

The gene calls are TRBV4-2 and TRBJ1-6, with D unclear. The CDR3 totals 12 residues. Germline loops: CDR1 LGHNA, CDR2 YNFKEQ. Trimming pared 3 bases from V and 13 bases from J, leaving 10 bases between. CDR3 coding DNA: TGTGCCAGCAGCCAGGACTATGCGCCCCTCCACTTT. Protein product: CASSQDYAPLHF.

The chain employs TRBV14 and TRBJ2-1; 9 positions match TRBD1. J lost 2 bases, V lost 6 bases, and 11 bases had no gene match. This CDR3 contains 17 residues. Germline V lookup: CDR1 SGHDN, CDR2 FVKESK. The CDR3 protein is CASSQIPGQGTYNEQFF. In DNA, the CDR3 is TGTGCCAGCAGTCAGATACCGGGACAGGGAACCTACAATGAGCAGTTCTTC.

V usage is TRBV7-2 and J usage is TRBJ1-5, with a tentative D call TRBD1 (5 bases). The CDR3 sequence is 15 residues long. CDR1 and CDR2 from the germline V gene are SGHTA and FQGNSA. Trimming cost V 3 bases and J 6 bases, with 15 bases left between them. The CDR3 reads CASSFRLGAGQPQHF. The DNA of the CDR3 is TGTGCCAGCAGCTTCCGGCTAGGGGCTGGTCAGCCCCAGCATTTT.

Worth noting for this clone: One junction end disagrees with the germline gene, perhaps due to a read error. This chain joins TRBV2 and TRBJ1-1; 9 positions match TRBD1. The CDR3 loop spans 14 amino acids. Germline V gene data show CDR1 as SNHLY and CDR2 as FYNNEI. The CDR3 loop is CASSEGQGRAEAFF. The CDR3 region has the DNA TGTGCCAGCAGCGAAGGACAGGGGAGGGCTGAAGCTTTCTTT.

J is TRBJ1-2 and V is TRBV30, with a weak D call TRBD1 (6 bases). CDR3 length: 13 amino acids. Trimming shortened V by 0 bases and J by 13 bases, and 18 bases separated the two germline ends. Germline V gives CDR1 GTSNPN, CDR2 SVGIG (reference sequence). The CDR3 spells CAWSVIGGRGGTF. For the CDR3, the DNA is TGTGCCTGGAGTGTTATCGGCGGACGAGGGGGCACCTTC.

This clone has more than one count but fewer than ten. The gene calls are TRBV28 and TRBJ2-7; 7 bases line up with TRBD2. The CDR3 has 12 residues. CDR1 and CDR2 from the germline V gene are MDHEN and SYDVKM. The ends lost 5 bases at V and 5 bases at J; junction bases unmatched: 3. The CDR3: CASSTLADEQYF. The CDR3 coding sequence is TGTGCCAGCAGTACTCTAGCGGACGAGCAGTACTTC.

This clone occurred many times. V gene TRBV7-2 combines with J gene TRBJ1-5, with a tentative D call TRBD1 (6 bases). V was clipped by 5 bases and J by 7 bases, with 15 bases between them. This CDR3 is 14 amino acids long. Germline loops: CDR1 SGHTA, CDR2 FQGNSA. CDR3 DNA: TGTGCCAGCAGCAACAGGGCAGCTTCCCAGCCCCAGCATTTT. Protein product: CASSNRAASQPQHF.